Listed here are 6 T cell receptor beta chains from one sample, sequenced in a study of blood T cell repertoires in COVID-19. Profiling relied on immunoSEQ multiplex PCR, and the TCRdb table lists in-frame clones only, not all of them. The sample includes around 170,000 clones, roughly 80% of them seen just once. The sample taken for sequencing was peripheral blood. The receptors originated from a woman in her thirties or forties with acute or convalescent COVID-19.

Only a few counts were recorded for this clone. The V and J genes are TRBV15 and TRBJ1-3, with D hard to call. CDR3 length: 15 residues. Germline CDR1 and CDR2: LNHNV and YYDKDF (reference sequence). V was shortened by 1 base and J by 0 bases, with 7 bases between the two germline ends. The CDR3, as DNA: TGTGCCACCAGCAGAGGCCGGGGCTCTGGAAACACCATATATTTT. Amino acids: CATSRGRGSGNTIYF. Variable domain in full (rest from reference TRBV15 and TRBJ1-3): DAMVIQNPRYQVTQFGKPVTLSCSQTLNHNVMYWYQQKSSQAPKLLFHYYDKDFNNEADTPDNFQSRRPNTSFCFLDIRSPGLGDTAMYLCATSRGRGSGNTIYFGEGSWLTVV.

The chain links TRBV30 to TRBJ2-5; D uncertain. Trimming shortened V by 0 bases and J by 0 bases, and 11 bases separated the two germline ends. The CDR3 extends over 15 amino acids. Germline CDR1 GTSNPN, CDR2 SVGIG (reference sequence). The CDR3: CAWSVQITYQETQYF. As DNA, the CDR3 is TGTGCCTGGAGTGTGCAGATAACGTACCAAGAGACCCAGTACTTC.

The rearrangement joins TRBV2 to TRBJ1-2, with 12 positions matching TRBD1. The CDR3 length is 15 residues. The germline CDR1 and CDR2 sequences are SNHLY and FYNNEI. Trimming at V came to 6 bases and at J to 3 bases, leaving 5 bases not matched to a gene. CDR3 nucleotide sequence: TGTGCCAGCAGGGGGACAGGGGGCGCCTACTATGGCTACACCTTC. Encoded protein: CASRGTGGAYYGYTF.

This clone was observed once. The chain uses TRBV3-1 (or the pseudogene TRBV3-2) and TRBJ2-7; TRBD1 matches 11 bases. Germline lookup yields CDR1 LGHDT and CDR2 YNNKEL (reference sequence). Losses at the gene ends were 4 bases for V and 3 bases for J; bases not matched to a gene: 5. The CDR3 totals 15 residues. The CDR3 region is CASSLGTGGIYEQYF. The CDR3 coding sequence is TGTGCCAGCAGCCTCGGGACAGGGGGAATCTACGAGCAGTACTTC.

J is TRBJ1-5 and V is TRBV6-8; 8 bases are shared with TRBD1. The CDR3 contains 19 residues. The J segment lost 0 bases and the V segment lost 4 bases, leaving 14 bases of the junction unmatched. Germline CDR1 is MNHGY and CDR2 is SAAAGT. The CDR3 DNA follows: TGTGCCAGCAGTTGTAATCCGGGACAGGAGAGAAATAGCAATCAGCCCCAGCATTTT. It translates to CASSCNPGQERNSNQPQHF.

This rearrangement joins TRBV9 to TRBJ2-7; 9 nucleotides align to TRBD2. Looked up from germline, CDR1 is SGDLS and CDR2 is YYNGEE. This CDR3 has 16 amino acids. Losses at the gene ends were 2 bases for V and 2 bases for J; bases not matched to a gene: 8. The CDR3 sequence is CASSVAAGGLPYEQYF. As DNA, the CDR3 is TGTGCCAGCAGCGTTGCGGCGGGGGGGCTTCCCTACGAGCAGTACTTC.